The clone carrying this TCR beta chain came up once. Produced via immunoSEQ multiplex PCR; TCRdb's table is partial and in-frame only. The repertoire holds some 240,000 clones, with 87% as singletons. This sample is part of a study of blood T cell repertoires in COVID-19. With V trimmed by 5 bases and J by 3 bases, 6 bases remained unmatched. The CDR3 covers 15 residues. Germline CDR1 is SSHAT and CDR2 is FNYEAQ (reference sequence). The sequenced sample was peripheral blood. The TCR was taken from a man aged 60 to 69 who had recovered from COVID-19. The V call is TRBV7-7, the J call TRBJ2-2, with 7 bases that match TRBD1. CDR3 in DNA: TGTGCCAGCAGCCCCCGGGACAGAGACACCGGGGAGCTGTTTTTT. It codes for CASSPRDRDTGELFF.